The T cell receptor (beta chain) under discussion was sequenced for a study of identical twins. For this clonotype: Its antigen is currently unknown.

The CDR3 covers 15 residues. The ends lost 7 bases at V and 4 bases at J; junction bases unmatched: 10. Via MiXCR, TCRdb re-called the 5' RACE reads, giving one row per CDR3 protein. This repertoire shows about 690,000 distinct CDR3 sequences, over 5% found once; its top ten account for 1.5% to 2%. Notes on the study in general: Excess sharing by twins proved weaker in beta out-of-frame sequences. Cord blood's abundant beta clonotypes had fewer insertions, unlike memory repertoires.

Healthy Caucasian individuals made up all the donors. The sequencing sample was made of naive T cells sorted from blood. The chain is built from TRBV12-3 or TRBV12-4 and TRBJ2-1, with TRBD2 matching over 7 bases. This clonotype was sampled from a man aged 18-30 years in good health. The CDR3, as DNA: TGTGCCAGCATTTGGCCGGGCGGGGGTTACAATGAGCAGTTCTTC. As protein: CASIWPGGGYNEQFF.